The TCR beta chain under discussion was sequenced for a study of blood T cells in healthy people across ages. The CDR3 has 16 amino acids. The V end was cut by 1 base, the J end by 3 bases, with 13 bases between. This clonotype was counted only a few times. What it recognizes is unknown. Study results and caveats: A roughly linear age-dependent decrease characterized TCR beta diversity per million T cells.

Donors ranged from roughly 6 to 100 years old and were healthy Caucasians in Russia. Whenever a sample was processed, at least 6 million PBMCs were isolated. Every sample gave at least 5 micrograms of total RNA when it was extracted. For the second PCR, which ran for about 7 to 12 cycles, a sample-barcoded 5' primer and a J-beta primer mix were used. TCRdb reprocessed the 5' RACE reads via MiXCR and lists one record per CDR3 protein. The sample carries about 730,000 distinct CDR3 sequences, 40% to 45% recorded once. This receptor was obtained from an older woman in good health. The chain recombines TRBV12-3 or TRBV12-4 with TRBJ2-1, with TRBD2 as a possible D gene (6 bases). The sample taken for sequencing was blood. CDR3 in DNA: TGTGCCAGCAGTTTAGAAGGCGGGAAAGGCTACAATGAGCAGTTCTTC. It yields the protein CASSLEGGKGYNEQFF.